This is a list of T cell receptor beta chains from one sample in a study of blood T cell repertoires in COVID-19. Produced via immunoSEQ multiplex PCR; TCRdb's table is partial and in-frame only. The data hold over 85,000 clones, with 91% observed a single time. Source material: peripheral blood. Receptor source: a man between 18 and 35 years old with acute or convalescent COVID-19. The CDR3 runs from the conserved cysteine through the conserved F or W.

TRBV6-5	TRBJ1-6	CASSYNSKNSPLHF
TRBV20-1	TRBJ2-1	CSASVNLGGANEQFF
TRBV5-4	TRBJ2-3	CASSFRGVTTGDTQYF
TRBV3-1/TRBV3-2	TRBJ1-2	CASSQEGRVGYGYTF
TRBV29-1	TRBJ1-2	CSVAMGQPITTF
TRBV4-1	TRBJ1-3	CASSQPRQGSSSGNTIYF
TRBV11-2	TRBJ1-1	CASSPGTGGTEAFF
TRBV27	TRBJ1-2	CASSKIGGGYTF
TRBV7-8	TRBJ2-7	CASSLPSGTVSYEQYF
TRBV30	TRBJ1-5	CAWSVLSAGFNQPQHF
TRBV5-1	TRBJ2-5	CASSLAPDRQETQYF
TRBV30	TRBJ1-2	CAWKAGGPWRPYGYTF
TRBV9	TRBJ2-7	CASSVATGGYEQYF
TRBV5-4	TRBJ1-2	CASSFLQMNYGYTF
TRBV5-1	TRBJ2-3	CASSLEMYRAPTDTQYF
TRBV3-1/TRBV3-2	TRBJ1-1	CASSHGTGNTEAFF
TRBV27	TRBJ1-2	CASSLTGGYGYTF
TRBV6-5	TRBJ1-3	CASSLSGTSGNTIYF
TRBV6-5	TRBJ1-5	CASSQRQEYQPQHF
TRBV7-2	TRBJ1-1	CASSPWTGRNTEAFF
TRBV19	TRBJ1-2	CASTRGQGGTNGYTF
TRBV7-8	TRBJ1-1	CASSLGQAGTEAFF
TRBV14	TRBJ2-6	CASRKLDKPDSGANVLTF
TRBV6-5	TRBJ1-6	CASFRSDSESSPLHF
TRBV3-1/TRBV3-2	TRBJ1-5	CASSQGGSTNNQPQHF
TRBV9	TRBJ1-1	CASSVAGNTEAFF
TRBV7-8	TRBJ2-3	CASSRDITDTQYF
TRBV10-2	TRBJ1-6	CASSAHLSSYNSPLHF
TRBV7-6	TRBJ1-1	CASSFTPTGGNTEAFF
TRBV30	TRBJ1-2	CAWTDGGINYGYTF
TRBV3-1/TRBV3-2	TRBJ2-1	CASSLNRGTYNEQFF
TRBV2	TRBJ2-1	CASSLLTGVGYNEQFF
TRBV7-8	TRBJ1-2	CASSPDSNYGYTF
TRBV9	TRBJ2-1	CASSVLSPSGVNNEQFF
TRBV4-1	TRBJ1-5	CASSQDGQSNQPQHF
TRBV19	TRBJ2-1	CASRKGNLAGVKYNEQFF
TRBV19	TRBJ2-7	CASSIGGGSGPSYEQYF
TRBV30	TRBJ2-1	CAWNPHNREQFF
TRBV7-9	TRBJ2-7	CASSPGLPSYEQYF
TRBV6-5	TRBJ1-3	CASIASSGGNTIYF
TRBV7-8	TRBJ1-6	CASSLWSGQGMSSYNSPLHF
TRBV7-9	TRBJ1-1	CASSPMTGSWWAFF
TRBV7-9	TRBJ1-2	CASSLEGRDYGYTF
TRBV18	TRBJ2-4	CASSPSTESALYF